A selection of T cell receptor beta chains follows, all from one sample in a study of cytotoxic CD8 clonotypes in ibrutinib-treated CLL. Clones were sequenced by immunoSEQ multiplex PCR, and TCRdb holds only the in-frame ones, with some missing. Of around 250,000 clones listed, 70% are singletons. The sample in question was PBMCs, obtained after 24 months of ibrutinib treatment. The receptors shown here come from a human donor with chronic lymphocytic leukemia. Both conserved end residues are trimmed from each CDR3. The D gene is left open where the match is weak. Not every row has a clone size; where given, it reads once, few, many or a size class.

>NA|NA|TRBV7-3
ASSFRDDNTGELF
>NA|NA|TRBV27
ASSLAGGPQTQY
>NA|NA|TRBV2
ASSEFGGDYGYT
>NA|NA|TRBV6-5
ASSFGLGDYGYT
>NA|once|TRBV9
ASSAPGPLNTIY
>NA|once|TRBV7-2
ASSPGTLKNIQY
>TRBD1|NA|TRBV29-1
SVDRVTGNTIY
>NA|NA|TRBV28
ASSFQGGEQF
>TRBD2|NA|TRBV27
ASSSLRTSLNEQF
>NA|NA|TRBV9
ASSVYGGEQY
>NA|NA|TRBV10-3
AIGRGETQY
>NA|NA|TRBV7-2
ASSLARSGADETQY
>NA|NA|TRBV27
ASSVQINYGYT
>NA|NA|TRBV5-1
ASSLAGNTEAF
>TRBD2|NA|TRBV10-2
ASSDPQREAPF
>TRBD1|NA|TRBV28
ASRGQGADEQY
>NA|few|TRBV19
ASSYGTLGTEAF